Listed here is a single TCR beta chain. Its antigen is currently unknown. The J segment lost 2 bases and the V segment lost 0 bases, leaving 9 bases of the junction unmatched. CDR3 length equals 18 residues. The germline CDR1 and CDR2 sequences are LNHNV and YYDKDF (reference sequence). The sample belongs to a study of blood T cells in healthy people across ages. The authors ran a second PCR of 7 to 11 cycles using a sample-barcoded 5' primer and a J-beta primer mix. Each CDR3 protein is one row after TCRdb ran MiXCR on the 5' RACE reads. Here the sample spans 650,000 to 1,000,000 distinct CDR3 sequences, roughly 35% being singletons. Overall study findings and caveats: Estimates of diversity drawn from one million T cells were considered underestimates.

The TCR sequence derives from a man aged 18 to 35 in good health. V gene TRBV15 combines with J gene TRBJ2-1, with 8 nucleotides matching TRBD2. Sequenced: blood. The CDR3 nucleotides are TGTGCCACCAGCAGAGATAAAACGAGCGGGGGAACCTACAATGAGCAGTTCTTC. It codes for CATSRDKTSGGTYNEQFF.